This TCR beta chain derives from a study of beta chain features in type 1 diabetes. At the level of the study: No age, gender or cell yield differences were seen between patients and healthy donors.

Study observations and caveats: Diminished insertions and augmented deletions at VDJ junctions characterized type 1 diabetes patients. The study found moderately but significantly shorter TCRB CDR3s in all four CD4+ subsets of Type 1 diabetes patients.

Concerning this clone itself: The antigen is not known.

TCRB transcripts that were expressed got sequenced, as all of the isolated RNA had been reverse transcribed. TCRdb's table, derived via immunoSEQ multiplex PCR, lists solely in-frame clones and lacks some. The data hold 140,000 or so clones, with around a tenth observed a single time. Sampling consisted of one heparinised blood draw per donor, averaging about 116 mL. Sequencing was done on a sample of central memory CD4+ T cells from blood. This receptor was obtained from a man between 18 and 35 years old in good health.

The CDR3 DNA sequence: TGTGCCAGCAGCGCGGCGGGGTATGGCTACACCTTC. Translated, it gives CASSAAGYGYTF. The genes are TRBV7-2 and TRBJ1-2; D is unclear. Germline V gene sequence: CDR1 SGHTA, CDR2 FQGNSA. V was shortened by 5 bases and J by 5 bases, with 9 bases between the two germline ends. CDR3 length: 12 residues.